A selection of T cell receptor beta chains follows, all from one sample in a study of T cells after yellow fever vaccination. TCRdb re-called the 5' RACE reads through MiXCR, storing one row per CDR3 protein. The sample consists of 150,000 to 200,000 distinct CDR3 sequences, about 11% of them appearing once. The sample here was CD8+ T cells sorted from PBMCs, taken 15 days after the yellow fever booster vaccination. The receptors were sampled from a man younger than 35 who received the YFV17D yellow fever vaccine. Each CDR3 is given with its conserved first and last residue. A D gene is named only where the DNA matches it firmly. A clone size is listed for some rows: how often the clone was seen (once, few, many), or a class if it is expanded.

j_gene,abundance,d_gene,v_gene,CDR3aa,CDR3nt
TRBJ2-5,NA,NA,TRBV7-2,CASTTPGSAQWETQYF,TGTGCCAGCACCACTCCGGGGTCAGCCCAGTGGGAGACCCAGTACTTC
TRBJ2-7,NA,NA,TRBV2,CASKRITGSNPYEQYF,TGTGCCAGTAAAAGAATAACAGGGTCCAATCCCTACGAGCAGTACTTC
TRBJ2-7,NA,NA,TRBV7-9,CASSPDGVYEQYF,TGTGCCAGCAGCCCCGACGGAGTCTACGAGCAGTACTTC
TRBJ2-1,few,NA,TRBV11-2,CASSLGDSSYNEQFF,TGTGCCAGCAGCTTAGGCGATAGCTCCTACAATGAGCAGTTCTTC
TRBJ2-4,few,TRBD2,TRBV5-1,CASSPRTSGELTNIQYF,TGCGCCAGCAGCCCCCGGACTAGCGGGGAGCTTACTAACATTCAGTACTTC
TRBJ2-3,NA,NA,TRBV5-1,CASSLRAQGRGTDTQYF,TGCGCCAGCAGCTTGAGGGCGCAGGGCCGGGGCACAGATACGCAGTATTTT
TRBJ2-1,many,TRBD1,TRBV5-1,CASSRRDRGSYNEQFF,TGCGCCAGCAGCCGCCGGGACAGGGGCTCCTACAATGAGCAGTTCTTC
TRBJ2-3,NA,NA,TRBV5-6,CASIPLRTTSTDTQYF,TGTGCCAGCATCCCTCTCCGGACAACTAGCACAGATACGCAGTATTTT
TRBJ1-2,NA,NA,TRBV7-9,CASSFVVRGYGYTF,TGTGCCAGCAGCTTCGTGGTACGCGGCTATGGCTACACCTTC
TRBJ2-6,many,NA,TRBV27,CASSLSGANVLTF,TGTGCCAGCAGTCTATCTGGGGCCAACGTCCTGACTTTC
TRBJ2-3,many,NA,TRBV6-2/TRBV6-3,CASSPFDDTQYF,TGTGCCAGCAGCCCTTTTGATGATACGCAGTATTTT
TRBJ1-3,many,NA,TRBV9,CASSVVETPGHLRGNTIYF,TGTGCCAGCAGCGTAGTCGAGACCCCGGGACACCTCCGAGGAAACACCATATATTTT
TRBJ1-2,NA,NA,TRBV6-5,CASSFQRESYGYTF,TGTGCCAGCAGTTTCCAACGGGAGAGCTATGGCTACACCTTC
TRBJ2-1,many,NA,TRBV5-3,CARSLGPGGSSYNEQFF,TGTGCCAGAAGCTTAGGGCCGGGGGGCAGCTCCTACAATGAGCAGTTCTTC